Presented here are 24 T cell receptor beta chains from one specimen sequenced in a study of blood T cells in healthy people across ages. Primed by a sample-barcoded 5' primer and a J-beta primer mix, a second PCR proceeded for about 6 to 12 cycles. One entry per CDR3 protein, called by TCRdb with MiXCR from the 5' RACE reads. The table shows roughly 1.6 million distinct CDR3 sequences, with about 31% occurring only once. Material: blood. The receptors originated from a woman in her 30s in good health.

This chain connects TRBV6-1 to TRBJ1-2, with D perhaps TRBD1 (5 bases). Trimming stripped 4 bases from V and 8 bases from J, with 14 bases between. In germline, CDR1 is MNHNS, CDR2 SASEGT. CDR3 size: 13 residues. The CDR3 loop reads CASSGQSPGGYTF. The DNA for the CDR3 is TGTGCCAGCAGTGGACAGAGCCCGGGGGGCTACACCTTC.

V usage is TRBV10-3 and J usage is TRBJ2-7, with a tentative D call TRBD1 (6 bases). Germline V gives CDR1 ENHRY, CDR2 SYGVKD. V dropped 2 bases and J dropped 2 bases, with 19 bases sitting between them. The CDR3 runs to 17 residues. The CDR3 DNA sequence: TGTGCCATCAGTGAGAATCAGGGAAGGGGGTCCACCTACGAGCAGTACTTC. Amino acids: CAISENQGRGSTYEQYF.

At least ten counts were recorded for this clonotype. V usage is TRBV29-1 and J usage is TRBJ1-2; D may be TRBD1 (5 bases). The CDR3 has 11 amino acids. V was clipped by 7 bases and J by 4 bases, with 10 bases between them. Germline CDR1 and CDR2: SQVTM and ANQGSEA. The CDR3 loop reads CSGQGVYGYTF. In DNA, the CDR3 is TGCAGCGGCCAGGGAGTCTATGGCTACACCTTC.

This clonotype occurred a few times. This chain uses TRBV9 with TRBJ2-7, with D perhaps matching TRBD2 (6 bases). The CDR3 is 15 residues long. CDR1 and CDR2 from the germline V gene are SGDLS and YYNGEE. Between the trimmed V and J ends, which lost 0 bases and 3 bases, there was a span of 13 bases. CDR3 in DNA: TGTGCCAGCAGCGTAGGAGCGGGCAGAGACTACGAGCAGTACTTC. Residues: CASSVGAGRDYEQYF.

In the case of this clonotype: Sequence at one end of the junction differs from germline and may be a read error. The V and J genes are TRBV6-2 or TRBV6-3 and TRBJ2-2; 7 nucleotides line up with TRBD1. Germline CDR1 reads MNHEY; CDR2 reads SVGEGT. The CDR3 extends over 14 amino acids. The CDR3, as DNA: TGTACCAGCAATGAGGGGGCTTACACCGGGGAGCTGTTTTTT. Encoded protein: CTSNEGAYTGELFF.

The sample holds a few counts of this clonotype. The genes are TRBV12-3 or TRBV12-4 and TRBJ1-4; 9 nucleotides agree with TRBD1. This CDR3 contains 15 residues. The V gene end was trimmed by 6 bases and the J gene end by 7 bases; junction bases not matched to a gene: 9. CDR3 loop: CASSLRQGGGEKLFF. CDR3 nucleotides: TGTGCCAGCAGCCTTCGACAGGGGGGTGGTGAAAAACTGTTTTTT.

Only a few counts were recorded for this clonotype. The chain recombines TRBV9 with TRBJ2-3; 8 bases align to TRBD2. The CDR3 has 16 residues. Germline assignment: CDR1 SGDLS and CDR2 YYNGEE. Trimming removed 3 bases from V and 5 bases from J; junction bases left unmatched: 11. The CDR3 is CASSGRGGLGIDTQYF. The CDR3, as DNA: TGTGCCAGCAGCGGACGGGGGGGCCTTGGGATAGATACGCAGTATTTT.

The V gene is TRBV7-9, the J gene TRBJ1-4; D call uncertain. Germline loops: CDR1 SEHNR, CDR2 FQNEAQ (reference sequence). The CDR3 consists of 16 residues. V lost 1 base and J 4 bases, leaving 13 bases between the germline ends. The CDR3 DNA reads TGTGCCAGCAGCTTAGGGTTGGGCCAGCTTAATGAAAAACTGTTTTTT. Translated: CASSLGLGQLNEKLFF.

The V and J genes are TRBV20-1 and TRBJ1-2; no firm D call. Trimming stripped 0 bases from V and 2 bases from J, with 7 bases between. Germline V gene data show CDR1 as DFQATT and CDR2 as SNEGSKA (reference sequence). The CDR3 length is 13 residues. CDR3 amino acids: CSARDHRNYGYTF. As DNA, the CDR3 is TGCAGTGCTAGAGATCACAGAAACTATGGCTACACCTTC.

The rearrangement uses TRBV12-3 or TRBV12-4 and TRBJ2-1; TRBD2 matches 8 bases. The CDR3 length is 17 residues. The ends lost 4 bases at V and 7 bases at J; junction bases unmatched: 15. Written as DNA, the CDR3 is TGTGCCAGCAGTTGGATTCGGGTGGCGGGGGGAAGTAATGAGCAGTTCTTC. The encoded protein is CASSWIRVAGGSNEQFF.

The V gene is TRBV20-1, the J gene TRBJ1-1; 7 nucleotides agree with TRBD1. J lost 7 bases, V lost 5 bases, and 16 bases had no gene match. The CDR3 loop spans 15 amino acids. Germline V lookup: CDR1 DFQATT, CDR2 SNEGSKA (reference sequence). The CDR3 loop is CSAAPPEVGQLEAFF. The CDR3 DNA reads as TGCAGTGCTGCCCCCCCTGAAGTGGGACAGCTTGAAGCTTTCTTT.

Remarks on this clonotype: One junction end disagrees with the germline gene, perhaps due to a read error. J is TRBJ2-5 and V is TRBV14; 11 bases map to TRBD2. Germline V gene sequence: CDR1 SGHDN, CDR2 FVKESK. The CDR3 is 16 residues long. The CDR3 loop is CASNQPLPGLAVQQYF. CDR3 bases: TGTGCCAGCAACCAACCGTTACCGGGACTAGCGGTGCAACAGTACTTC.

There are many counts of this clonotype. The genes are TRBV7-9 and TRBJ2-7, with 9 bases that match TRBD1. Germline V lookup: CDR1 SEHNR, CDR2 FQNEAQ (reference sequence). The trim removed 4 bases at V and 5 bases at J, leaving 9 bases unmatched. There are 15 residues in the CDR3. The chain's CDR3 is CASSSRTGVIDEQYF. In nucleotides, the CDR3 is TGTGCCAGCAGCTCTCGGACAGGGGTGATCGACGAGCAGTACTTC. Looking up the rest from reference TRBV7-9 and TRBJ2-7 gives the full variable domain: DTGVSQNPRHKITKRGQNVTFRCDPISEHNRLYWYRQTLGQGPEFLTYFQNEAQLEKSRLLSDRFSAERPKGSFSTLEIQRTEQGDSAMYLCASSSRTGVIDEQYFGPGTRLTVT.

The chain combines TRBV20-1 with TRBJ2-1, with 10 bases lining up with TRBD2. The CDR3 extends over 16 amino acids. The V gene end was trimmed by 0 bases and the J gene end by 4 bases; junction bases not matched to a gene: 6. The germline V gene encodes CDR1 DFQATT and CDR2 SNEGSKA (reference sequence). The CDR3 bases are TGCAGTGCTAGAGATCAAACTAGCGGGAATTACAATGAGCAGTTCTTC. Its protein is CSARDQTSGNYNEQFF.

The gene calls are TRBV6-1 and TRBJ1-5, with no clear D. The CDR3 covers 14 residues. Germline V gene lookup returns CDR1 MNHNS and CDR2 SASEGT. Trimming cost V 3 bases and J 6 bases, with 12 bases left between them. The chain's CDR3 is CASSEYVTGQPQHF. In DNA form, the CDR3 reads TGTGCCAGCAGTGAGTACGTGACTGGTCAGCCCCAGCATTTT.

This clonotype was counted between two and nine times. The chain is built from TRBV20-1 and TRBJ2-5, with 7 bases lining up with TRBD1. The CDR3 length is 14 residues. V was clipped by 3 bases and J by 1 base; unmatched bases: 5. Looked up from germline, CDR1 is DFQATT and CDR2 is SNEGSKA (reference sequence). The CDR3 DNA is TGCAGTGCTAGGGGACAGAGGCCCCAAGAGACCCAGTACTTC. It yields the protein CSARGQRPQETQYF.

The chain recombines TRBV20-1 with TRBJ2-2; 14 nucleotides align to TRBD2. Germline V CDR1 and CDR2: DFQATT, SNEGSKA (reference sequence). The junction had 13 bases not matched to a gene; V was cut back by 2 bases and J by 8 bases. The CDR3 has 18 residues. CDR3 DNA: TGCAGTGCTAGATTGAGACTAGCGGGAGGGCCGAGAATTGGGGAGCTGTTTTTT. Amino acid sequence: CSARLRLAGGPRIGELFF.

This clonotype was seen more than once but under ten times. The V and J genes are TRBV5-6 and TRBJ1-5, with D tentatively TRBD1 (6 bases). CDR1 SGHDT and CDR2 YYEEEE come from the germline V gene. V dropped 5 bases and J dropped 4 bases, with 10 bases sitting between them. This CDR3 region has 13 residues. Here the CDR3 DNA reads TGTGCCAGCAGTGGGGGCCCTAATCAGCCCCAGCATTTT. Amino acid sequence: CASSGGPNQPQHF.

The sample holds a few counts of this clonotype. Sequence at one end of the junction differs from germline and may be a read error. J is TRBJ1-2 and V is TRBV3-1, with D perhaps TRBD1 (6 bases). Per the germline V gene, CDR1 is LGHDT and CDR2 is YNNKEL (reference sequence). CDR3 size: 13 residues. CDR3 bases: TGTGCCAGCAACCAAGACAGGAGATATGGCTACACCTTC. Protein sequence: CASNQDRRYGYTF.

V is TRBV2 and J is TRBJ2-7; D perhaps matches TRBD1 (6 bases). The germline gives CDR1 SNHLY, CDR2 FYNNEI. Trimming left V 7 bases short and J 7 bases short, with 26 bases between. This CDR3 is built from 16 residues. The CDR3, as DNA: TGTGCCAGCACCTGGGTCGGGGCAGGGGCTTTACGGGAGCAGTACTTC. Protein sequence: CASTWVGAGALREQYF.

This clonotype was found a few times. The CDR3 is CSARVPPYTDTQYF. CDR3 sequence (DNA): TGCAGTGCCAGGGTACCACCCTACACAGATACGCAGTATTTT. The genes are TRBV20-1 and TRBJ2-3, with a weak D call TRBD1 (5 bases). Trimming removed 6 bases from V and 2 bases from J, with 15 bases in between. Germline V gene sequence: CDR1 DFQATT, CDR2 SNEGSKA (reference sequence). There are 14 residues in the CDR3.

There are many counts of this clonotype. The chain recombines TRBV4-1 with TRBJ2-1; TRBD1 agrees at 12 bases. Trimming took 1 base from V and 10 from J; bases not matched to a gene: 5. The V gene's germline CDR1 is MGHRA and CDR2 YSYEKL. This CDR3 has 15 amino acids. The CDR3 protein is CASSQGGQGAWEQFF. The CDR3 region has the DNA TGCGCCAGCAGCCAAGGGGGACAGGGGGCATGGGAGCAGTTCTTC.

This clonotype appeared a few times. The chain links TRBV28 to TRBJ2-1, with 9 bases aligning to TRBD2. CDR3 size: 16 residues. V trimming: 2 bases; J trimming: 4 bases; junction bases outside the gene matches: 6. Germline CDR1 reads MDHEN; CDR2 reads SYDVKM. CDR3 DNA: TGTGCCAGCAGTTTAGTAGGGCGGGGGGGGTACAATGAGCAGTTCTTC. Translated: CASSLVGRGGYNEQFF.

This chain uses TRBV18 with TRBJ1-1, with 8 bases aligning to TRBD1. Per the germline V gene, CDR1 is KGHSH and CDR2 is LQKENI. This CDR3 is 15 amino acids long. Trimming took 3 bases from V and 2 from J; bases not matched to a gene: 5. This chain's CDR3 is CASSPLQGENTEAFF. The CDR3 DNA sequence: TGTGCCAGCTCACCTCTACAGGGGGAAAACACTGAAGCTTTCTTT.